What follows are 8 T cell receptor beta chains derived from one specimen sequenced in a study of T cell responses to AZD1222 COVID-19 vaccine. Libraries were prepared by immunoSEQ multiplex PCR; TCRdb keeps only in-frame clonotypes and omits some of them. The sample has just under 150,000 clones, 88% seen once; the top ten hold about 4.9%. Sequenced material: peripheral blood, taken 28 days after the second dose of the MenACWY control vaccine. The receptors come from an adult who received the MenACWY meningococcal vaccine as a control.

The gene calls are TRBV12-5 and TRBJ1-1; D possibly corresponds to TRBD1 (5 bases). The CDR3 has 16 residues. Trimming removed 5 bases at V and 4 bases at J, with 20 bases between. Germline V gene data show CDR1 as LGHNT and CDR2 as FRNRAP. This CDR3 is CASGARGGGSGTEAFF. In DNA, the CDR3 is TGTGCTAGTGGTGCCCGCGGGGGGGGGTCGGGCACTGAAGCTTTCTTT.

This chain connects TRBV5-1 to TRBJ2-7; no firm D call. Germline CDR1 SGHRS, CDR2 YFSETQ. The germline V and J ends were trimmed by 4 bases and 2 bases, with 13 bases remaining between them. The CDR3 has 14 amino acids. CDR3 sequence (DNA): TGCGCCAGCAGCCTTAGCTGGAATCCCTACGAGCAGTACTTC. It codes for CASSLSWNPYEQYF.

V is TRBV5-6 and J is TRBJ2-1; 11 nucleotides align to TRBD2. Germline lookup yields CDR1 SGHDT and CDR2 YYEEEE. The CDR3 consists of 17 residues. V shed 5 bases, J shed 6 bases, and the junction held 13 bases outside the gene matches. The CDR3 loop is CASSRGLAGGGGNEQFF. CDR3 DNA sequence: TGTGCCAGCAGTCGAGGTCTAGCGGGAGGCGGGGGCAATGAGCAGTTCTTC.

This clone was counted a few times. The chain uses TRBV27 and TRBJ2-7, with 7 bases identical to TRBD1. CDR1 is MNHEY, CDR2 SMNVEV, per germline (reference sequence). The CDR3 has 16 residues. V lost 3 bases to trimming and J lost 0 bases; unmatched junction nucleotides: 8. Here the CDR3 reads CASSLSTGLFSYEQYF. CDR3 coding DNA: TGTGCCAGCAGTTTGTCGACAGGGCTCTTCTCCTACGAGCAGTACTTC.

The chain carries TRBV4-3 and TRBJ2-7, with TRBD1 identical over 7 bases. The CDR3 spans 14 residues. Germline lookup yields CDR1 LGHNA and CDR2 YSLEER. The V and J ends lost 4 bases and 0 bases, in that order; junction bases with no gene match: 3. CDR3 coding DNA: TGCGCCAGCAGCCCCGGGACAGTCTCCTACGAGCAGTACTTC. The encoded protein is CASSPGTVSYEQYF.

This chain joins TRBV5-4 and TRBJ2-3; a possible D gene is TRBD1 (6 bases). The CDR3 loop spans 15 amino acids. Germline V CDR1 and CDR2: SGHNT, YYREEE (reference sequence). V lost 7 bases, J lost 0 bases, and 15 bases lay in between. CDR3 amino acids: CASSSGQSSTDTQYF. The CDR3 DNA follows: TGTGCCAGCTCCTCCGGACAGTCTAGCACAGATACGCAGTATTTT.

Of note for this clone: The junction and the germline gene differ at one end; a read error may be behind it. This rearrangement joins TRBV7-7 to TRBJ2-5, with D tentatively TRBD2 (5 bases). Germline V lookup: CDR1 SSHAT, CDR2 FNYEAQ (reference sequence). This CDR3 comprises 14 residues. The DNA of the CDR3 is TGTGCTAGCAGCTTAGCCTTAGGGAGCGAGACCCAGTACTTC. Protein: CASSLALGSETQYF. The variable domain in full, completed from reference TRBV7-7 and TRBJ2-5, reads GAGVSQSPRYKVTKRGQDVTLRCDPISSHATLYWYQQALGQGPEFLTYFNYEAQPDKSGLPSDRFSAERPEGSISTLTIQRTEQRDSAMYRCASSLALGSETQYFGPGTRLLVL.

The chain uses TRBV12-3 or TRBV12-4 and TRBJ1-2; the D gene is possibly TRBD1 (6 bases). V lost 4 bases and J 4 bases, leaving 10 bases between the germline ends. The CDR3 loop spans 13 amino acids. CDR3 DNA: TGTGCCAGCAGTTCCGGACAGATCTATGGCTACACCTTC. Translated: CASSSGQIYGYTF.